This T cell receptor (beta chain) was obtained from a study of T cell responses to AZD1222 COVID-19 vaccine. Study context: The study pooled second doses at about 4 or about 12 weeks.

As concerns this clone: What it binds is unknown.

Clones were sequenced by immunoSEQ multiplex PCR, and TCRdb holds only the in-frame ones, with some missing. The profile shows 100,000 to 150,000 clones, around 89% of them singletons. Findings of the study overall: Females outnumbered males among donors, who were mostly white British; clonal diversity was possibly underestimated. Baseline seropositives among AZD1222 recipients totaled only six. Sampled repertoires all dated from after the peak T cell response.

This TCR came from an adult in good health. Sequencing used peripheral blood, obtained on day 0 of AZD1222 vaccination.

Here the CDR3 DNA reads TGTGCCAGCACGACAGGGTCAGGCTACGAGCAGTACTTC. This codes for CASTTGSGYEQYF. This sequence joins TRBV6-5 and TRBJ2-7; TRBD1 matches 7 bases. Germline CDR1 MNHEY, CDR2 SVGAGI. The CDR3 runs 13 residues. The trim removed 7 bases at V and 3 bases at J, leaving 6 bases unmatched.